Shown below are 30 T cell receptor beta chains from a single sample sequenced in a study of blood T cell repertoires in COVID-19. The assay was immunoSEQ multiplex PCR, and TCRdb's table has in-frame clones only and misses some. The table has about 240,000 clones, around 84% seen once. Specimen: peripheral blood. These receptors were collected from a young woman with acute or convalescent COVID-19.

Worth noting for this clone: Other DNA sequences in the same sample also yield this CDR3. This chain uses TRBV7-2 with TRBJ2-7; 10 positions match TRBD1. The CDR3 covers 15 residues. Germline V gene sequence: CDR1 SGHTA, CDR2 FQGNSA. The J segment lost 0 bases and the V segment lost 5 bases, leaving 4 bases of the junction unmatched. CDR3 sequence: CASSARTGGSYEQYF. CDR3 bases: TGTGCCAGCAGCGCCCGGACAGGGGGCTCCTACGAGCAGTACTTC. The entire variable domain, with the rest obtained from reference TRBV7-2 and TRBJ2-7, is as follows: GAGVSQSPSNKVTEKGKDVELRCDPISGHTALYWYRQSLGQGLEFLIYFQGNSAPDKSGLPSDRFSAERTGGSVSTLTIQRTQQEDSAVYLCASSARTGGSYEQYFGPGTRLTVT.

This clone was counted between two and nine times. CDR3 nucleotide sequence: TGTGCCAGCTCACCTGATAGGACAGTATCCTATGGCTACACCTTC. Translation: CASSPDRTVSYGYTF. V gene TRBV18 combines with J gene TRBJ1-2; the D gene is possibly TRBD1 (6 bases). V lost 3 bases to trimming and J lost 4 bases, with 15 bases between them. This CDR3 region has 15 residues. Germline V gene data show CDR1 as KGHSH and CDR2 as LQKENI.

This clone counts as medium-sized. The CDR3 DNA is TGTGCCAGCAGTGACTCAGGGGGCAATTCACCCCTCCACTTT. It is translated as CASSDSGGNSPLHF. This sequence joins TRBV6-4 and TRBJ1-6, with 7 bases fitting TRBD1. Per the germline V gene, CDR1 is MRHNA and CDR2 is SNTAGT. This CDR3 is 14 amino acids long. The junction had 0 bases not matched to a gene; V was cut back by 0 bases and J by 7 bases.

The chain links TRBV7-9 to TRBJ1-4; D gene unclear. This CDR3 has 16 residues. CDR1 and CDR2 from the germline V gene are SEHNR and FQNEAQ (reference sequence). Trimming shortened V by 5 bases and J by 0 bases, and 13 bases separated the two germline ends. Here the CDR3 DNA reads TGTGCCAGCAGCCGTTCAAACATCGCAACTAATGAAAAACTGTTTTTT. Amino acids: CASSRSNIATNEKLFF.

The count of this clone is one. The V gene is TRBV29-1, the J gene TRBJ1-2; D is ambiguous. The germline V gene encodes CDR1 SQVTM and CDR2 ANQGSEA. The V end lost 3 bases, the J end lost 5 bases, and 7 bases lay between the germline ends. The CDR3 has 11 amino acids. This CDR3 is CSVETGYGYTF. The CDR3 DNA is TGCAGCGTTGAGACGGGGTATGGCTACACCTTC.

The chain combines TRBV7-9 with TRBJ2-2, with a possible D match to TRBD2 (6 bases). This CDR3 region has 15 residues. The V and J ends lost 3 bases and 9 bases respectively, with 17 bases between them. Per germline, CDR1 SEHNR and CDR2 FQNEAQ (reference sequence). The CDR3 nucleotides read TGTGCCAGCAGCTTTTGGAGGGAGTTTCCCCGGGAGCTGTTTTTT. Translation: CASSFWREFPRELFF.

The chain recombines TRBV14 with TRBJ2-1, with 8 bases fitting TRBD2. The CDR3 spans 16 residues. Looked up from germline, CDR1 is SGHDN and CDR2 is FVKESK. The V gene end was trimmed by 1 base and the J gene end by 4 bases; junction bases not matched to a gene: 6. CDR3 sequence (DNA): TGTGCCAGCAGCCAAGGATTAGCGGGGCCATACAATGAGCAGTTCTTC. It encodes CASSQGLAGPYNEQFF.

The CDR3 bases are TGTGCCAGCAGCTACCGGGACACTAGGGACAATGAGCAGTTCTTC. The encoded protein is CASSYRDTRDNEQFF. V gene TRBV11-2 combines with J gene TRBJ2-1; tentatively, D is TRBD1 (6 bases). The CDR3 spans 15 residues. Germline CDR1 is SGHAT and CDR2 is FQNNGV. V lost 4 bases, J lost 5 bases, and 15 bases lay in between. The variable domain in full, completed from reference TRBV11-2 and TRBJ2-1, reads EAGVAQSPRYKIIEKRQSVAFWCNPISGHATLYWYQQILGQGPKLLIQFQNNGVVDDSQLPKDRFSAERLKGVDSTLKIQPAKLEDSAVYLCASSYRDTRDNEQFFGPGTRLTVL.

The chain combines TRBV30 with TRBJ2-7; TRBD2 matches 9 bases. The CDR3 runs to 14 residues. The germline V gene encodes CDR1 GTSNPN and CDR2 SVGIG (reference sequence). Germline trimming cut 5 bases from V and 8 bases from J; bases unmatched to any gene: 13. CDR3 protein: CAWGLAGAFGKQYF. The CDR3 DNA follows: TGTGCCTGGGGGTTAGCGGGAGCGTTCGGTAAGCAGTACTTC.

This chain joins TRBV28 and TRBJ2-7; 13 nucleotides align to TRBD2. Germline assignment: CDR1 MDHEN and CDR2 SYDVKM. V shed 2 bases, J shed 7 bases, and the junction held 5 bases outside the gene matches. CDR3 length equals 15 residues. The CDR3 bases are TGTGCCAGCAGTTTAGGACTAGCGGGAGTTGGGGAGCAGTACTTC. This gives the protein CASSLGLAGVGEQYF.

V and J are TRBV6-5 and TRBJ1-2, with 10 bases matching TRBD1. After removal of 7 bases from V and 4 bases from J, the junction contained 6 bases not matched to a gene. CDR3 length: 14 residues. CDR1 MNHEY and CDR2 SVGAGI come from the germline V gene. In nucleotides, the CDR3 is TGTGCCAGCACCCGACAGGGGGCTGGCTATGGCTACACCTTC. This codes for CASTRQGAGYGYTF.

The CDR3 sequence is CASSSGSGYNEQFF. The CDR3 region has the DNA TGCGCCAGCAGCAGCGGTAGCGGATACAATGAGCAGTTCTTC. The chain recombines TRBV5-1 with TRBJ2-1; D possibly corresponds to TRBD2 (6 bases). Trimming pared 4 bases from V and 4 bases from J, leaving 12 bases between. The CDR3 sequence is 14 residues long. Germline CDR1 is SGHRS and CDR2 is YFSETQ.

This clone has only a few counts. This sequence joins TRBV28 and TRBJ1-6; TRBD1 matches at 10 bases. With V trimmed by 3 bases and J by 7 bases, 3 bases remained unmatched. Germline assignment: CDR1 MDHEN and CDR2 SYDVKM. The CDR3 length is 15 residues. CDR3 in amino acids: CASSFMGQGNSPLHF. The DNA of the CDR3 is TGTGCCAGCAGTTTTATGGGACAGGGGAATTCACCCCTCCACTTT.

The chain uses TRBV19 and TRBJ2-7; D is possibly TRBD2 (6 bases). Germline V gene data show CDR1 as LNHDA and CDR2 as SQIVND (reference sequence). Trimming removed 3 bases at V and 2 bases at J, with 17 bases between. The CDR3 has 16 amino acids. The CDR3 reads CASSIFWPGDTYEQYF. In DNA form, the CDR3 reads TGTGCCAGTAGTATTTTCTGGCCGGGAGACACCTACGAGCAGTACTTC.

This clone was seen only a few times. J is TRBJ2-7 and V is TRBV29-1; TRBD1 might be the D (5 bases). V was trimmed by 4 bases and J by 6 bases, leaving 13 bases between them. The CDR3 length is 12 residues. Per germline, CDR1 SQVTM and CDR2 ANQGSEA. The CDR3 coding sequence is TGCAGCGTTGGCAGGGATTCCGTCGAGCAGTACTTC. It encodes CSVGRDSVEQYF.

This clone appeared a few times. This chain joins TRBV4-3 and TRBJ2-1; 10 nucleotides line up with TRBD2. The CDR3 is 19 amino acids. Per germline, CDR1 LGHNA and CDR2 YSLEER. Germline trimming cut 1 base from V and 7 bases from J; bases unmatched to any gene: 16. The CDR3 region has the DNA TGCGCCAGCAGCCAAGCCTACCTGCGGGCTAGCGGGAGTAGGAATGAGCAGTTCTTC. It codes for CASSQAYLRASGSRNEQFF.

This chain links TRBV4-3 with TRBJ2-7; TRBD2 aligns across 10 bases. V was clipped by 4 bases and J by 4 bases; unmatched bases: 4. Germline V CDR1 and CDR2: LGHNA, YSLEER. The CDR3 covers 14 residues. The CDR3: CASSPSTSGYEQYF. As DNA, the CDR3 is TGCGCCAGCAGCCCCTCGACTAGCGGGTACGAGCAGTACTTC.

V gene TRBV7-3 combines with J gene TRBJ2-3; 7 positions agree with TRBD2. The trim removed 1 base at V and 0 bases at J, leaving 10 bases unmatched. Germline V gives CDR1 SGHTA, CDR2 FQGTGA. CDR3 length: 18 residues. Written as DNA, the CDR3 is TGTGCCAGCAGCTTAATCGGGCCCAGCGGGGAGAGCACAGATACGCAGTATTTT. Translated, it gives CASSLIGPSGESTDTQYF.

In this sample, this clone turned up many times. The chain has TRBV10-2 and TRBJ1-5; the match to TRBD1 covers 10 bases. CDR1 and CDR2 (germline): WSHSY, SAAADI. After removal of 6 bases from V and 0 bases from J, the junction contained 2 bases not matched to a gene. The CDR3 is 15 residues long. CDR3 bases: TGCGCCAGCAGGACAGGGGGCGATAGCAATCAGCCCCAGCATTTT. Its protein is CASRTGGDSNQPQHF.

The chain joins TRBV3-1 (or the pseudogene TRBV3-2) to TRBJ2-3, with D maybe TRBD1 (6 bases). Trimming stripped 4 bases from V and 1 base from J, with 12 bases between. Germline V lookup: CDR1 LGHDT, CDR2 YNNKEL (reference sequence). This CDR3 has 15 residues. The CDR3 sequence: CASSRLQGRTDTQYF. The DNA for the CDR3 is TGTGCCAGCAGCCGGTTGCAGGGGCGCACAGATACGCAGTATTTT.

The chain has TRBV7-2 and TRBJ2-3; TRBD2 matches at 10 bases. Looked up from germline, CDR1 is SGHTA and CDR2 is FQGNSA. This CDR3 is 16 amino acids long. The trim removed 5 bases at V and 3 bases at J, leaving 8 bases unmatched. Written as DNA, the CDR3 is TGTGCCAGCAGCCCTAGGACTAGCGGAACTACAGATACGCAGTATTTT. This translates into CASSPRTSGTTDTQYF. Filled out from reference TRBV7-2 and TRBJ2-3, the complete variable domain reads GAGVSQSPSNKVTEKGKDVELRCDPISGHTALYWYRQSLGQGLEFLIYFQGNSAPDKSGLPSDRFSAERTGGSVSTLTIQRTQQEDSAVYLCASSPRTSGTTDTQYFGPGTRLTVL.

The chain joins TRBV24-1 to TRBJ2-6, with D possibly TRBD2 on 6 matching bases. Germline loops: CDR1 KGHDR, CDR2 SFDVKD. The CDR3 contains 18 residues. The V gene lost 5 bases and the J gene lost 0 bases, with 16 bases spanning the gap. The CDR3 nucleotides read TGTGCCACCAGTGGGCAACGGGACTCAGTCTCTGGGGCCAACGTCCTGACTTTC. It yields the protein CATSGQRDSVSGANVLTF.

DNA for the CDR3: TGTGCCAGCAGCGTAGAAGCGGCACTGTACAATGAGCAGTTCTTC. It translates to CASSVEAALYNEQFF. This sequence joins TRBV9 and TRBJ2-1; tentative D call: TRBD2 (5 bases). Germline V gives CDR1 SGDLS, CDR2 YYNGEE. CDR3 length equals 15 residues. With 0 bases removed from V and 4 bases from J, the gap between germline ends came to 11 bases. Looking up the rest from reference TRBV9 and TRBJ2-1 gives the full variable domain: DSGVTQTPKHLITATGQRVTLRCSPRSGDLSVYWYQQSLDQGLQFLIQYYNGEERAKGNILERFSAQQFPDLHSELNLSSLELGDSALYFCASSVEAALYNEQFFGPGTRLTVL.

The chain recombines TRBV12-2 with TRBJ1-2. TRBV12-2 is annotated as a pseudogene. The CDR3 covers 18 residues. The CDR3 DNA sequence: TGTGCAAGTCGCTTAGTGGTAGTGGGCGGGTTTACTAACTATGGCTACACCTTC. Its translation is CASRLVVVGGFTNYGYTF.

V and J are TRBV7-2 and TRBJ1-1; D may be TRBD1 (6 bases). Trimming removed 5 bases at V and 0 bases at J, with 10 bases between. This CDR3 is built from 14 residues. CDR1 is SGHTA, CDR2 FQGNSA, per germline. This CDR3 reads CASSKDSLNTEAFF. CDR3 DNA: TGTGCCAGCAGCAAGGACAGCCTGAACACTGAAGCTTTCTTT.

V usage is TRBV5-5 and J usage is TRBJ2-1; D is possibly TRBD2 (6 bases). The CDR3 is made up of 11 amino acids. Germline values: CDR1 SGHKS, CDR2 YYEKEE (reference sequence). V lost 2 bases and J lost 12, with 9 bases in between. CDR3 bases: TGTGCCAGCAGCTTCTCTAGCGCGCAGTTCTTC. It translates to CASSFSSAQFF.

This clone appeared many times. The chain is built from TRBV2 and TRBJ2-7; TRBD2 is a possible D gene (7 bases). The V end lost 7 bases, the J end lost 5 bases, and 21 bases lay between the germline ends. CDR1 is SNHLY, CDR2 FYNNEI, per germline. This CDR3 is built from 15 residues. The CDR3 loop reads CASTEGGMQGHEQYF. The CDR3 region has the DNA TGTGCCAGCACCGAGGGGGGGATGCAGGGGCACGAGCAGTACTTC. Using reference TRBV2 and TRBJ2-7 for the parts outside the CDR3, the full variable domain is EPEVTQTPSHQVTQMGQEVILRCVPISNHLYFYWYRQILGQKVEFLVSFYNNEISEKSEIFDDQFSVERPDGSNFTLKIRSTKLEDSAMYFCASTEGGMQGHEQYFGPGTRLTVT.

The chain has TRBV28 and TRBJ2-3, with a weak D call TRBD2 (6 bases). The V and J ends lost 5 bases and 3 bases respectively, with 12 bases between them. The CDR3 loop spans 14 amino acids. In germline, CDR1 is MDHEN, CDR2 SYDVKM. The CDR3 is CASSPLSGTDTQYF. For the CDR3, the DNA is TGTGCCAGCAGTCCCCTCAGCGGGACAGATACGCAGTATTTT.

This clone showed up just once. This rearrangement joins TRBV5-8 to TRBJ2-3, with 7 bases identical to TRBD2. The germline V gene has CDR1 SGHTS and CDR2 YDEGEE. This CDR3 is built from 17 residues. With 1 base clipped from V and 2 bases from J, the junction kept 10 bases outside the gene matches. The CDR3 bases are TGTGCCAGCAGCTTGTATCGCCTAGCGGACTACACAGATACGCAGTATTTT. Protein product: CASSLYRLADYTDTQYF.

V usage is TRBV19 and J usage is TRBJ2-7; TRBD1 matches at 9 bases. This CDR3 is 15 amino acids long. CDR1 LNHDA and CDR2 SQIVND come from the germline V gene (reference sequence). After removal of 6 bases from V and 4 bases from J, the junction contained 10 bases not matched to a gene. The CDR3, as DNA: TGTGCCAGTAGCGATATAGGGACAGGGAGTTACGAGCAGTACTTC. It encodes CASSDIGTGSYEQYF.